The following is a T cell receptor (beta chain) sequence with its context. Its antigen is unidentified. From blood CD8+ and CD4+ T cells, TCR beta sequences were generated. CDR1 and CDR2 (germline): MNHEY, SVGAGI. This CDR3 region has 14 residues. Trimming left V 2 bases short and J 4 bases short, with 10 bases between. Reverse transcription used roughly 0.5 to 1 ug RNA and random hexamers. TCR beta CDR3 was amplified by immunoSEQ multiplex PCR. This amplification extended across 54 Vbeta and 13 Jbeta segments. Using its own MiXCR run on the immunoSEQ multiplex PCR reads, TCRdb lists one record per CDR3 protein. This sample has a few hundred thousand distinct CDR3 sequences, with about 91% found just once. These data originate in a study of CD8 T cells in Susac syndrome. Findings and limits, study-wide: The study admitted that it had a relatively small number of individuals in its TCR sequencing and HLA analysis.

What was sequenced was CD8+ T cells from PBMCs. The chain couples TRBV6-5 to TRBJ2-3; D tentatively reads TRBD1 or TRBD2 (5 bases each). The sequence came from a human donor with multiple sclerosis. CDR3 bases: TGTGCCAGCAGTTACAGCGTGGGGGCAGATACGCAGTATTTT. It encodes CASSYSVGADTQYF.